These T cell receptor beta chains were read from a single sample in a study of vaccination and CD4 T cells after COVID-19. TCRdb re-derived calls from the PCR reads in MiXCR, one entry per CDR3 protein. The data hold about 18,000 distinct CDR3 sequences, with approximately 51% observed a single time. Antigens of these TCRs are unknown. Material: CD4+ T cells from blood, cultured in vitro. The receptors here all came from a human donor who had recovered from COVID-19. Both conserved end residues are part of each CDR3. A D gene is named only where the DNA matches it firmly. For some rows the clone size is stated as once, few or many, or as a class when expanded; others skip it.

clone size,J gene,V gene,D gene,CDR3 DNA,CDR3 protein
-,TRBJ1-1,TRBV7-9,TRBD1,TGTGCCAGCAGCTTAGATTCAGGGGGGAACACTGAAGCTTTCTTT,CASSLDSGGNTEAFF
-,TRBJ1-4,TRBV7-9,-,TGTGCCAGCAGCTCCCCTTTGAGCGGGGTTAATGAAAAACTGTTTTTT,CASSSPLSGVNEKLFF
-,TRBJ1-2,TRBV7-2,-,TGTGCCAGCAGCTCAAGCCCGAGGGCGGGGGATGGCTACACCTTC,CASSSSPRAGDGYTF
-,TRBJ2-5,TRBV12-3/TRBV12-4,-,TGTGCCAGCAGTTTAGGGGCAGGGAGTGAGACCCAGTACTTC,CASSLGAGSETQYF
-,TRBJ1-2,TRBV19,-,TGTGCCAGTCTGGACAGACCGAACTATGGCTACACCTTC,CASLDRPNYGYTF
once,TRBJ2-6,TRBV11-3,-,TGTGCCAGCAGCTTAGAGCCAGCCGCCTCCTCTGGGGCCAACGTCCTGACTTTC,CASSLEPAASSGANVLTF
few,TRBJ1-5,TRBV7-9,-,TGTGCCAGCAGCTTAGGTTCGGGGGGCAGCAATCAGCCCCAGCATTTT,CASSLGSGGSNQPQHF
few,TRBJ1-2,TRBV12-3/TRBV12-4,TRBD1,TGTGCCAGCACCTTGGGGTCCGGGACAGGGGAGCGCGGCTACACCTTC,CASTLGSGTGERGYTF
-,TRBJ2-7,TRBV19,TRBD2,TGTGCCAGTAGCCCGTGGACTAGCGGACACTACGAGCAGTACTTC,CASSPWTSGHYEQYF
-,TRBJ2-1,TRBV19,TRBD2,TGTGCCAGTAGCCGCCTACCAGCGGGAGTGCACAATGAGCAGTTCTTC,CASSRLPAGVHNEQFF
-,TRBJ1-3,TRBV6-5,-,TGTGCCAGCAGTTACGAGGGGCCTGGAAACACCATATATTTT,CASSYEGPGNTIYF
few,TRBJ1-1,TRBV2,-,TGTGCCAGCAGTCCCAGGTGGGGGAACACTGAAGCTTTCTTT,CASSPRWGNTEAFF
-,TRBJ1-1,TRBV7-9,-,TGTGCCAGCAGCCCCCCCCGGTCTGAAGCTTTCTTT,CASSPPRSEAFF
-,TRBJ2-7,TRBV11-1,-,TGTGCCAGCAGCTTGTCGGTAAGCTCCTACGAGCAGTACTTC,CASSLSVSSYEQYF
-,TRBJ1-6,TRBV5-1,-,TGCGCCAGCAGCATACGGGACGAATCACCCCTCCACTTT,CASSIRDESPLHF
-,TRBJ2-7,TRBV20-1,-,TGCAGTGCTAGTGCGCGGTCTCGCTACGAGCAGTACTTC,CSASARSRYEQYF
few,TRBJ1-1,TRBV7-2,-,TGTGCCAGCAGTGAACAGGGTGGCACTGAAGCTTTCTTT,CASSEQGGTEAFF
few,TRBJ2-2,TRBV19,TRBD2,TGTGCCAGTAGACTAGCGGGATTCAACACCGGGGAGCTGTTTTTT,CASRLAGFNTGELFF
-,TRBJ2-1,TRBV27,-,TGTGCCAGCGGCCGAGGAGATGCTGAGCAGTTCTTC,CASGRGDAEQFF